One and the same sample provided the 19 T cell receptor beta chains below, sequenced in a study of post-analysis software for immune sequencing data. Their cognate antigens are unknown. Built from TCR beta cDNA, the libraries had unique molecular identifiers in them. TCRdb analysed the PCR reads with MiXCR anew, one entry per CDR3 protein. The sample yields approximately 360,000 distinct CDR3 sequences, around 33% seen once. The study, taken as a whole, reports: Five TRBV segments, TRBV5-6, TRBV5-1 and TRBV20-1 among them, were found more frequent in patients than controls.

Sequences were obtained from blood. All receptors derive from a girl aged 5-17 years with multiple sclerosis.

This clonotype was seen a handful of times. The rearrangement joins TRBV29-1 to TRBJ2-7, with a weak D call TRBD1 (5 bases). Germline loops: CDR1 SQVTM, CDR2 ANQGSEA. This CDR3 comprises 12 residues. The V end was cut by 6 bases, the J end by 3 bases, with 12 bases between. The chain's CDR3 is CSVNQGNYEQYF. The DNA of the CDR3 is TGCAGCGTAAACCAGGGTAACTACGAGCAGTACTTC.

Ten or more counts support this clonotype. This sequence joins TRBV7-2 and TRBJ2-1; TRBD1 might be the D (6 bases). Trimming shortened V by 5 bases and J by 5 bases, and 10 bases separated the two germline ends. Germline V gene data show CDR1 as SGHTA and CDR2 as FQGNSA. CDR3 length: 13 amino acids. The CDR3, as DNA: TGTGCCAGCAGCCGGACAGTGGACAATGAGCAGTTCTTC. Encoded protein: CASSRTVDNEQFF. The variable domain in full, with the rest retrieved from reference TRBV7-2 and TRBJ2-1, is GAGVSQSPSNKVTEKGKDVELRCDPISGHTALYWYRQSLGQGLEFLIYFQGNSAPDKSGLPSDRFSAERTGGSVSTLTIQRTQQEDSAVYLCASSRTVDNEQFFGPGTRLTVL.

The chain carries TRBV12-3 or TRBV12-4 and TRBJ2-4; 9 positions agree with TRBD1. This CDR3 region has 16 residues. V dropped 5 bases and J dropped 1; count of bases not matched to a gene: 6. CDR3 DNA sequence: TGTGCCAGCAGTCAACAGGGGGCGTACGCCAAAAACATTCAGTACTTC. It yields the protein CASSQQGAYAKNIQYF.

The chain recombines TRBV7-2 with TRBJ1-4; D remains ambiguous. The V gene lost 6 bases and the J gene lost 0 bases, with 11 bases spanning the gap. The CDR3 contains 15 residues. Per germline, CDR1 SGHTA and CDR2 FQGNSA. In DNA form, the CDR3 reads TGTGCCAGCAGTCGGTACTCTTCAACTAATGAAAAACTGTTTTTT. It encodes CASSRYSSTNEKLFF. The full variable domain, rest sourced from reference TRBV7-2 and TRBJ1-4, is GAGVSQSPSNKVTEKGKDVELRCDPISGHTALYWYRQSLGQGLEFLIYFQGNSAPDKSGLPSDRFSAERTGGSVSTLTIQRTQQEDSAVYLCASSRYSSTNEKLFFGSGTQLSVL.

The chain recombines TRBV2 with TRBJ2-5, with no clear D. The J call may be faulty, since TRBJ2-7 better matches the DNA end. The CDR3 spans 14 residues. Germline loops: CDR1 SNHLY, CDR2 FYNNEI. Written as DNA, the CDR3 is TGTGCCAGCAGCTCCCGAGAAAATTACTCCGAGCAGTACTTC. It encodes CASSSRENYSEQYF.

The chain links TRBV6-2 or TRBV6-3 to TRBJ2-7; TRBD1 aligns across 10 bases. V shed 6 bases, J shed 4 bases, and the junction held 6 bases outside the gene matches. The CDR3 runs to 14 residues. Germline loops: CDR1 MNHEY, CDR2 SVGEGT. CDR3 residues: CASRRGQGIYEQYF. The CDR3 DNA reads TGTGCCAGCAGGAGGGGACAGGGGATATACGAGCAGTACTTC.

This sequence joins TRBV7-3 and TRBJ2-1; D is possibly TRBD2 (6 bases). CDR1 SGHTA and CDR2 FQGTGA come from the germline V gene. The V end lost 3 bases, the J end lost 8 bases, and 11 bases lay between the germline ends. There are 13 residues in the CDR3. This CDR3 reads CASSFGLYDEQFF. The CDR3 nucleotides are TGTGCCAGCAGCTTCGGACTATACGATGAGCAGTTCTTC.

This chain joins TRBV4-1 and TRBJ2-5; D gene unclear. Trimming left V 1 base short and J 1 base short, with 7 bases between. CDR1 is MGHRA, CDR2 YSYEKL, per germline. This CDR3 is built from 14 residues. The CDR3 nucleotides are TGCGCCAGCAGCCAAGTTAAGGGCCAAGAGACCCAGTACTTC. Protein product: CASSQVKGQETQYF.

V is TRBV24-1 and J is TRBJ2-1; D not certain. Trimming removed 3 bases from V and 4 bases from J, with 3 bases in between. The CDR3 has 12 residues. The germline V gene has CDR1 KGHDR and CDR2 SFDVKD. Here the CDR3 DNA reads TGTGCCACCAGTGATCTATACAATGAGCAGTTCTTC. Protein product: CATSDLYNEQFF.

Turning to this clonotype: Since a much larger clone is just one base distant, this may be a read error. The rearrangement links TRBV27 to TRBJ1-2; no reliable D call. CDR3 size: 15 residues. The V gene's germline CDR1 is MNHEY and CDR2 SMNVEV (reference sequence). Trimming pared 5 bases from V and 3 bases from J, leaving 16 bases between. The CDR3, as DNA: TGTGCCAGCAGTGAATCAACCGACAACTACTATGGCTACACCTTC. The encoded protein is CASSESTDNYYGYTF.

This clonotype occurred a few times. The genes are TRBV6-1 and TRBJ2-7; D ambiguous. Germline assignment: CDR1 MNHNS and CDR2 SASEGT. The CDR3 runs to 15 residues. Trimming removed 2 bases from V and 0 bases from J, with 11 bases in between. The CDR3 loop reads CASSEWSRNSYEQYF. The CDR3 region has the DNA TGTGCCAGCAGTGAATGGTCCAGAAACTCCTACGAGCAGTACTTC.

Only a few counts were recorded for this clonotype. V and J are TRBV20-1 and TRBJ2-5; D may be TRBD1 (5 bases). V dropped 0 bases and J dropped 1 base, with 9 bases sitting between them. CDR1 and CDR2 from the germline V gene are DFQATT and SNEGSKA (reference sequence). The CDR3 contains 14 residues. DNA for the CDR3: TGCAGTGCTAGAGATGACAGTCCCCAAGAGACCCAGTACTTC. Translated, it gives CSARDDSPQETQYF.

The J gene is TRBJ2-5, the V gene TRBV27; weak D call: TRBD2 (6 bases). This CDR3 has 18 amino acids. V lost 10 bases and J 0 bases, leaving 27 bases between the germline ends. The germline V gene has CDR1 MNHEY and CDR2 SMNVEV (reference sequence). This CDR3 is CANRPRGGGGVYQETQYF. CDR3 DNA: TGTGCCAACAGGCCCCGCGGTGGTGGCGGGGTTTACCAAGAGACCCAGTACTTC.

The V call is TRBV7-2, the J call TRBJ2-5, with TRBD1 as a possible D gene (5 bases). The V gene lost 1 base and the J gene lost 5 bases, with 11 bases spanning the gap. Germline V gene sequence: CDR1 SGHTA, CDR2 FQGNSA. The CDR3 length is 14 residues. CDR3 sequence reads: CASSLVSSGETQYF. CDR3 coding DNA: TGTGCCAGCAGCTTAGTGTCTTCAGGGGAGACCCAGTACTTC. Full variable domain (rest looked up from reference TRBV7-2 and TRBJ2-5): GAGVSQSPSNKVTEKGKDVELRCDPISGHTALYWYRQSLGQGLEFLIYFQGNSAPDKSGLPSDRFSAERTGGSVSTLTIQRTQQEDSAVYLCASSLVSSGETQYFGPGTRLLVL.

V usage is TRBV7-2 and J usage is TRBJ2-1; a weak D match, TRBD2 (5 bases). The CDR3 consists of 14 residues. Trimming took off 1 base at V and 10 bases at J, with 14 bases between the two ends. Germline CDR1 SGHTA, CDR2 FQGNSA. Here the CDR3 reads CASSLEDLGREQFF. The CDR3 DNA is TGTGCCAGCAGCTTAGAGGACTTAGGCAGGGAGCAGTTCTTC. The full variable domain, completed using reference TRBV7-2 and TRBJ2-1, is GAGVSQSPSNKVTEKGKDVELRCDPISGHTALYWYRQSLGQGLEFLIYFQGNSAPDKSGLPSDRFSAERTGGSVSTLTIQRTQQEDSAVYLCASSLEDLGREQFFGPGTRLTVL.

This clonotype was seen many times. The chain carries TRBV10-3 and TRBJ2-5; 8 positions match TRBD1. This CDR3 region has 17 residues. V lost 2 bases to trimming and J lost 5 bases; unmatched junction nucleotides: 13. Germline CDR1 is ENHRY and CDR2 is SYGVKD. CDR3 sequence reads: CAISEGQGGGSMETQYF. CDR3 coding DNA: TGTGCCATCAGTGAGGGACAGGGTGGCGGTAGTATGGAGACCCAGTACTTC.

Only a few counts were recorded for this clonotype. This chain links TRBV20-1 with TRBJ1-2; D unclear. The CDR3 totals 11 residues. Trimming removed 6 bases from V and 8 bases from J, with 13 bases in between. The germline gives CDR1 DFQATT, CDR2 SNEGSKA (reference sequence). CDR3 sequence (DNA): TGCAGTGCCCAGGCCTTTAGAGGCTACACCTTC. This codes for CSAQAFRGYTF.

This clonotype has more than one count but fewer than ten. The genes are TRBV5-1 and TRBJ1-4; 8 bases match TRBD1. The germline V gene encodes CDR1 SGHRS and CDR2 YFSETQ. V lost 3 bases to trimming and J lost 7 bases; unmatched junction nucleotides: 8. This CDR3 is built from 15 residues. DNA of the CDR3: TGCGCCAGCAGCTCTCAGGGGGCTACTTTTGAAAAACTGTTTTTT. It specifies CASSSQGATFEKLFF. The full variable domain, completed using reference TRBV5-1 and TRBJ1-4, is KAGVTQTPRYLIKTRGQQVTLSCSPISGHRSVSWYQQTPGQGLQFLFEYFSETQRNKGNFPGRFSGRQFSNSRSEMNVSTLELGDSALYLCASSSQGATFEKLFFGSGTQLSVL.

V usage is TRBV20-1 and J usage is TRBJ1-5; TRBD1 aligns across 11 bases. CDR3 length: 14 amino acids. Trimming removed 5 bases from V and 3 bases from J; junction bases left unmatched: 3. From germline, CDR1 is DFQATT and CDR2 SNEGSKA (reference sequence). The CDR3 protein is CSARTGGPNQPQHF. The CDR3 nucleotides are TGCAGTGCTCGGACAGGGGGCCCCAATCAGCCCCAGCATTTT.